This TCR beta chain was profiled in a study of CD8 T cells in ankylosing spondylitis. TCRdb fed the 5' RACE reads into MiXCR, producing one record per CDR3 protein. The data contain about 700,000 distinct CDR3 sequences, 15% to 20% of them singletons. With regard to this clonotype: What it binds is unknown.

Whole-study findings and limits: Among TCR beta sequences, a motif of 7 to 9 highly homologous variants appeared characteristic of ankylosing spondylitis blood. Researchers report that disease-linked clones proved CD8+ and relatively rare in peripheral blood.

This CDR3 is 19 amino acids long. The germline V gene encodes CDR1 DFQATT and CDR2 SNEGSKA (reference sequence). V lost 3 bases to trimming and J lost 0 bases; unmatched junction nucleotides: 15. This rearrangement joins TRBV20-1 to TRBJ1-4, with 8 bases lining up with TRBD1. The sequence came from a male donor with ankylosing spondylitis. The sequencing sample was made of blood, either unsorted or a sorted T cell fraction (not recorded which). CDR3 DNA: TGCAGTGCTAGGGAAAGGGACAGGACGCTACTTGCAACTAATGAAAAACTGTTTTTT. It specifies CSARERDRTLLATNEKLFF.